This T cell receptor (beta chain) emerged from a study of tumor and adjacent non-tumor tissue in lung cancer. Study context: There were roughly 11 adenocarcinoma, 2 squamous cell carcinoma and 1 small cell lung cancer cases. Aged 31 to 76 years, patients included fewer than 11 men and several women with stage I to III disease.

This clonotype occurred a few times. The target antigen is unknown. Losses at the gene ends were 6 bases for V and 0 bases for J; bases not matched to a gene: 16. This CDR3 has 18 amino acids. Germline assignment: CDR1 DFQATT and CDR2 SNEGSKA (reference sequence). The template was RNA from unsorted bulk tissue. The library came from three nested PCR rounds adapted from ARM-PCR protocols. TCRdb used MiXCR to reprocess the multiplex PCR reads, holding one entry per CDR3 protein. The sample shows some 93,000 distinct CDR3 sequences, about 67% of them seen only once. Study-level results: Higher tumor TCR diversity was associated with shorter survival.

This chain uses TRBV20-1 with TRBJ1-1; 10 bases align to TRBD1. Specimen: lung tumor tissue. The sequence came from a man between 60 and 70 years old with non-small cell lung cancer. The CDR3 reads CSAPRTGGNLLLNTEAFF. The DNA of the CDR3 is TGCAGTGCCCCACGGACAGGGGGGAACCTATTACTGAACACTGAAGCTTTCTTT.